The 21 T cell receptor beta chains presented below share a single source sample, sequenced in a study of CD4 T cells in relation to SARS-CoV-2 and coronaviruses. These receptors lack a known antigen. The protocol was immunoSEQ multiplex PCR, while the TCRdb copy is restricted to in-frame clones and leaves out a portion. The sample contains about 36,000 clones, over 65% of which appear only once. Sequenced input: memory CD4+ T cells from PBMCs, cultured in vitro. The source of these receptors is an adult with COVID-19.

The chain couples TRBV5-1 to TRBJ2-3, with 10 bases lining up with TRBD2. Trimming took 0 bases from V and 3 from J; bases not matched to a gene: 1. Germline lookup yields CDR1 SGHRS and CDR2 YFSETQ. This CDR3 is 15 amino acids long. CDR3 residues: CASSLERGGTDTQYF. Written as DNA, the CDR3 is TGCGCCAGCAGCTTGGAGCGGGGGGGAACAGATACGCAGTATTTT.

The J gene is TRBJ1-6, the V gene TRBV7-2; D may be TRBD1 (5 bases). Germline loops: CDR1 SGHTA, CDR2 FQGNSA. The V gene lost 5 bases and the J gene lost 7 bases, with 15 bases spanning the gap. The CDR3 sequence is 15 residues long. The CDR3 nucleotides are TGTGCCAGCAGCACGGGACGGATCATCAATTCACCCCTCCACTTT. As protein: CASSTGRIINSPLHF.

This rearrangement joins TRBV19 to TRBJ2-4; D assignment may be TRBD1 or TRBD2 (5 bases each). The germline V gene encodes CDR1 LNHDA and CDR2 SQIVND (reference sequence). Trimming removed 8 bases from V and 3 bases from J, with 26 bases in between. The length of the CDR3 is 18 residues. The CDR3 nucleotides read TGTGCCAGTGCTCCGGGACCCAATTGGCGGAGTATCAAAAACATTCAGTACTTC. This sequence encodes CASAPGPNWRSIKNIQYF.

This chain uses TRBV19 with TRBJ2-7; perhaps TRBD1 as D (6 bases). V lost 3 bases and J lost 7, with 16 bases in between. Germline-derived CDR1 and CDR2 are LNHDA and SQIVND (reference sequence). The CDR3 runs 14 residues. This CDR3 is CASSIVNRDGEQYF. The CDR3 coding sequence is TGTGCCAGTAGTATCGTGAACAGGGACGGAGAGCAGTACTTC.

V is TRBV9 and J is TRBJ2-3; D not certain. The V end was cut by 0 bases, the J end by 0 bases, with 14 bases between. The germline V gene encodes CDR1 SGDLS and CDR2 YYNGEE. CDR3 length equals 17 residues. CDR3 coding DNA: TGTGCCAGCAGCGTAGAGACCCCGGCTACTAGCACAGATACGCAGTATTTT. Translated, it gives CASSVETPATSTDTQYF.

V usage is TRBV24-1 and J usage is TRBJ2-2; D remains unclear. V was pared by 4 bases and J by 4 bases, with 12 bases between. The CDR3 spans 15 residues. CDR1 and CDR2 from the germline V gene are KGHDR and SFDVKD. This CDR3 is CATSDPTRTTGELFF. The CDR3 DNA is TGTGCCACCAGTGACCCGACACGAACCACCGGGGAGCTGTTTTTT.

This clone is a singleton in its sample. The chain links TRBV7-3 to TRBJ2-5, with TRBD1 matching over 10 bases. The trim removed 5 bases at V and 5 bases at J, leaving 8 bases unmatched. The germline CDR1 and CDR2 sequences are SGHTA and FQGTGA. The CDR3 runs 15 residues. CDR3 sequence reads: CASSRTGGDGETQYF. In DNA form, the CDR3 reads TGTGCCAGCAGCCGGACAGGGGGGGACGGGGAGACCCAGTACTTC.

This chain links TRBV7-3 with TRBJ2-3; D uncertain. This CDR3 is 14 amino acids long. Germline lookup yields CDR1 SGHTA and CDR2 FQGTGA. Between the trimmed V and J ends, which lost 0 bases and 0 bases, there was a span of 4 bases. CDR3 DNA sequence: TGTGCCAGCAGCTTAACTAAAAGCACAGATACGCAGTATTTT. Translating it yields CASSLTKSTDTQYF.

This chain uses TRBV6-5 with TRBJ1-2; D is undetermined. Germline assignment: CDR1 MNHEY and CDR2 SVGAGI. CDR3 size: 14 residues. V was shortened by 0 bases and J by 4 bases, with 9 bases between the two germline ends. CDR3 sequence: CASSYSGSSYGYTF. CDR3 in DNA: TGTGCCAGCAGTTACTCGGGCAGCTCCTATGGCTACACCTTC.

This chain links TRBV28 with TRBJ1-1; possible D gene TRBD1, 5 bases. The CDR3 contains 11 residues. Trimming shortened V by 6 bases and J by 10 bases, and 12 bases separated the two germline ends. Germline lookup yields CDR1 MDHEN and CDR2 SYDVKM. This CDR3 is CASRWGTSAFF. DNA for the CDR3: TGTGCCAGCAGGTGGGGGACCTCAGCTTTCTTT.

The V gene is TRBV7-8, the J gene TRBJ2-2; 7 bases agree with TRBD2. The CDR3 loop spans 16 amino acids. V was pared by 4 bases and J by 3 bases, with 8 bases of the junction left unmatched. Looked up from germline, CDR1 is SGHVS and CDR2 is FQNEAQ. DNA of the CDR3: TGTGCCAGCAGCTCCCCAGCGGGAACGGACACCGGGGAGCTGTTTTTT. Residues: CASSSPAGTDTGELFF.

The chain combines TRBV10-3 with TRBJ2-5; D perhaps matches TRBD1 (5 bases). V lost 9 bases to trimming and J lost 4 bases, with 15 bases between them. The CDR3 extends over 13 amino acids. Germline lookup yields CDR1 ENHRY and CDR2 SYGVKD. This CDR3 is CAISRDQGETQYF. The CDR3 DNA follows: TGTGCCATATCCCGAGACCAGGGAGAGACCCAGTACTTC.

This clone has more than one count but fewer than ten. Here the CDR3 reads CASRRDFSSGEQFF. The CDR3 DNA reads as TGTGCCAGCAGACGGGACTTTTCCTCCGGGGAGCAGTTCTTC. This sequence joins TRBV2 and TRBJ2-1, with D perhaps matching TRBD2 (6 bases). The V gene lost 6 bases and the J gene lost 10 bases, with 19 bases spanning the gap. Germline-derived CDR1 and CDR2 are SNHLY and FYNNEI. This CDR3 is 14 amino acids long.

The chain combines TRBV30 with TRBJ2-7, with D tentatively TRBD1 (6 bases). The CDR3 is made up of 13 amino acids. Germline CDR1 GTSNPN, CDR2 SVGIG (reference sequence). The ends were cut back, 0 bases at V and 7 bases at J, with 13 bases in the middle. The CDR3: CAWSVSRTAEQYF. In DNA form, the CDR3 reads TGTGCCTGGAGTGTAAGCCGGACAGCAGAGCAGTACTTC. Based on the CDR3 plus reference TRBV30 and TRBJ2-7, the full variable domain is SQTIHQWPATLVQPVGSPLSLECTVEGTSNPNLYWYRQAAGRGLQLLFYSVGIGQISSEVPQNLSASRPQDRQFILSSKKLLLSDSGFYLCAWSVSRTAEQYFGPGTRLTVT.

Only a few counts were recorded for this clone. The rearrangement links TRBV7-6 to TRBJ2-2; D possibly corresponds to TRBD2 (5 bases). V lost 8 bases and J 5 bases, leaving 21 bases between the germline ends. The CDR3 has 16 residues. Germline V gives CDR1 SGHVS, CDR2 FNYEAQ. The CDR3 reads CASGADRGFRTGELFF. DNA for the CDR3: TGTGCCAGCGGCGCAGATCGGGGATTCAGGACCGGGGAGCTGTTTTTT.

The gene calls are TRBV7-9 and TRBJ2-3; maybe TRBD1 (6 bases). The germline V and J ends were trimmed by 5 bases and 2 bases, with 14 bases remaining between them. The CDR3 is 15 amino acids. Looked up from germline, CDR1 is SEHNR and CDR2 is FQNEAQ (reference sequence). The CDR3 loop is CASSEGDRFTDTQYF. The CDR3 DNA sequence: TGTGCCAGCAGCGAGGGGGACCGATTCACAGATACGCAGTATTTT.

The chain couples TRBV3-1 (or the pseudogene TRBV3-2) to TRBJ2-2; possibly TRBD1 for D (9 bases). The V end lost 1 base, the J end lost 6 bases, and 18 bases lay between the germline ends. The CDR3 has 17 residues. In germline, CDR1 is LGHDT, CDR2 YNNKEL (reference sequence). CDR3 region: CASSQVSGTGSSGELFF. CDR3 sequence (DNA): TGTGCCAGCAGCCAAGTTAGCGGGACAGGGTCCTCCGGGGAGCTGTTTTTT.

The V call is TRBV6-5, the J call TRBJ2-1; D perhaps matches TRBD1 (6 bases). The CDR3 has 13 residues. V lost 6 bases, J lost 9 bases, and 15 bases lay in between. Germline V gives CDR1 MNHEY, CDR2 SVGAGI. Here the CDR3 DNA reads TGTGCCAGCAGCCCCGACAGGCAGAGTGAGCAGTTCTTC. It codes for CASSPDRQSEQFF.

The chain links TRBV7-2 to TRBJ2-1, with D unclear. From germline, CDR1 is SGHTA and CDR2 FQGNSA. V lost 1 base and J 8 bases, leaving 24 bases between the germline ends. The CDR3 has 18 amino acids. CDR3 loop: CASSLGAQVAWVSYEQFF. The CDR3 bases are TGTGCCAGCAGCTTAGGGGCCCAGGTAGCTTGGGTTTCTTATGAGCAGTTCTTC.

The rearrangement uses TRBV27 and TRBJ1-1, with 8 bases identical to TRBD1. The germline V gene has CDR1 MNHEY and CDR2 SMNVEV (reference sequence). CDR3 length: 16 residues. V shed 5 bases, J shed 0 bases, and the junction held 8 bases outside the gene matches. The CDR3 coding sequence is TGTGCCAGCAGTCTACAGGGGGGTGAGATGAACACTGAAGCTTTCTTT. As protein: CASSLQGGEMNTEAFF.

The chain carries TRBV6-5 and TRBJ2-1; 7 nucleotides line up with TRBD2. Germline CDR1 reads MNHEY; CDR2 reads SVGAGI. The trim removed 4 bases at V and 2 bases at J, leaving 2 bases unmatched. The CDR3 consists of 14 residues. DNA of the CDR3: TGTGCCAGCAGTTCTAGCGGTGCCTACAATGAGCAGTTCTTC. It specifies CASSSSGAYNEQFF.